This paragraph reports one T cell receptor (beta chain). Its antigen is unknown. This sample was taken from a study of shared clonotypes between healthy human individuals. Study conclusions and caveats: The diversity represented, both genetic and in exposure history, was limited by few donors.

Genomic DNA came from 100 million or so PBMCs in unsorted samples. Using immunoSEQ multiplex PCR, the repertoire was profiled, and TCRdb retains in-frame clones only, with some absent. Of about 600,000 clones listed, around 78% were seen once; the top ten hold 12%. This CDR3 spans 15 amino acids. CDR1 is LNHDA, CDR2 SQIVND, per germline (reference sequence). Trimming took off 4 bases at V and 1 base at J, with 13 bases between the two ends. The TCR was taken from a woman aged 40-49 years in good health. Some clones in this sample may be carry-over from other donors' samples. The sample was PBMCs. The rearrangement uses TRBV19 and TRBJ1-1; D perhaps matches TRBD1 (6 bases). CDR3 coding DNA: TGTGCCAGTAGTAATCGGGGGGGCGGGAACACTGAAGCTTTCTTT. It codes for CASSNRGGGNTEAFF.